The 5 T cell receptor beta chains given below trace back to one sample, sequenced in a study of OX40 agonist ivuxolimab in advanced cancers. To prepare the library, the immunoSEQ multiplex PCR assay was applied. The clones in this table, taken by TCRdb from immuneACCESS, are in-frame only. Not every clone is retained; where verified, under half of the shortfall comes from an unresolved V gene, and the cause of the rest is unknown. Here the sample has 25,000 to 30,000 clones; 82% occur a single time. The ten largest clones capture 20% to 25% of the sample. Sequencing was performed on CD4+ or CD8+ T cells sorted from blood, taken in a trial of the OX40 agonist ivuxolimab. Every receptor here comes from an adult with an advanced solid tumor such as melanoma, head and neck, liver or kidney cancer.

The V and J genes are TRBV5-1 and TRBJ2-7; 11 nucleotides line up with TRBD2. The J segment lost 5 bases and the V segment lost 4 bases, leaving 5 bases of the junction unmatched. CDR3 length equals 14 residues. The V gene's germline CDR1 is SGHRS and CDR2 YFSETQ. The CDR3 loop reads CASSQTSGVDEQYF. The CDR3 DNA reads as TGCGCCAGCAGCCAGACTAGCGGGGTGGACGAGCAGTACTTC.

DNA for the CDR3: TGCGCCAGCAGCCAAGAGCCACTTAATAACTATGGCTACACCTTC. Translation: CASSQEPLNNYGYTF. V and J are TRBV4-1 and TRBJ1-2; no firm D call. There are 15 residues in the CDR3. With 0 bases removed from V and 1 base from J, the gap between germline ends came to 9 bases. The germline gives CDR1 MGHRA, CDR2 YSYEKL.

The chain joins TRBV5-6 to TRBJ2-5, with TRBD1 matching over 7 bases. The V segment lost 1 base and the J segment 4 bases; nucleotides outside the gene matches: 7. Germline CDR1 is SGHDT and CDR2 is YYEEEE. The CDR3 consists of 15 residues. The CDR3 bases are TGTGCCAGCAGCTTGAATGAGAGGGACAGAGAGACCCAGTACTTC. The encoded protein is CASSLNERDRETQYF.

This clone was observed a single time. The CDR3 sequence: CASSLADVGLSTDTQYF. CDR3 bases: TGCGCCAGCAGCTTGGCCGATGTGGGACTATCCACAGATACGCAGTATTTT. The genes are TRBV5-1 and TRBJ2-3; 7 positions match TRBD2. CDR3 length: 17 residues. The V gene end was trimmed by 0 bases and the J gene end by 2 bases; junction bases not matched to a gene: 9. Germline V gene sequence: CDR1 SGHRS, CDR2 YFSETQ.

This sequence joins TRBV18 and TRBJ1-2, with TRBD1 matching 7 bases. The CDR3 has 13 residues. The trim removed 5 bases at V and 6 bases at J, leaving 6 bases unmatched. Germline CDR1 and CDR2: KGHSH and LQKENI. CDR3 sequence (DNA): TGTGCCAGCTCAGGGGACAGCGGAGATGGCTACACCTTC. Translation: CASSGDSGDGYTF.